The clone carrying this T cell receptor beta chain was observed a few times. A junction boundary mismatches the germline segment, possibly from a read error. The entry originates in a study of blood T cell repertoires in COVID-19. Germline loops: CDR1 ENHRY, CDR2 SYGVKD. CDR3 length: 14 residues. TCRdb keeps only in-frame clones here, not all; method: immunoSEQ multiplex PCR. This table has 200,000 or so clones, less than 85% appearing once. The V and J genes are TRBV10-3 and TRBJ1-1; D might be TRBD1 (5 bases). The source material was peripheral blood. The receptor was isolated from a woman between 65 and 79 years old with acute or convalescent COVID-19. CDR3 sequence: CANSAFRGTTEAFF. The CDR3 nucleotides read TGTGCCAACAGTGCCTTTCGGGGGACCACTGAAGCTTTCTTT.